This T cell receptor beta chain was recovered during a study of T cells in Graves' hyperthyroidism and ophthalmopathy. General study points: With a median lead of 6.5 months before onset, the model predicted ophthalmopathy. Blood also carried most thyroid clonotypes expanded above 0.001.

With V trimmed by 10 bases and J by 3 bases, 3 bases remained unmatched. Germline V gene data show CDR1 as KGHDR and CDR2 as SFDVKD. The CDR3 spans 12 residues. Patients were excluded for uncontrolled infection, other autoimmune disease, pregnancy or lactation. From RNA transcripts, TCR beta CDR3 regions were amplified. First-round RT-PCR of the TCR CDR3 relied on the HTBI primer set. TCRdb redid the calling of the multiplex PCR reads with MiXCR, one entry per CDR3 protein. The table lists about 380,000 distinct CDR3 sequences, approximately 14% of them singletons. On this clonotype itself: Its matching antigen is unknown.

The TCR was taken from a woman aged 60-75 years with Graves' hyperthyroidism. The chain links TRBV24-1 to TRBJ2-5, with TRBD1 matching 8 bases. The specimen sequenced was blood. CDR3 in amino acids: CATGQGEETQYF. In DNA, the CDR3 is TGTGCCACAGGACAGGGCGAAGAGACCCAGTACTTC.